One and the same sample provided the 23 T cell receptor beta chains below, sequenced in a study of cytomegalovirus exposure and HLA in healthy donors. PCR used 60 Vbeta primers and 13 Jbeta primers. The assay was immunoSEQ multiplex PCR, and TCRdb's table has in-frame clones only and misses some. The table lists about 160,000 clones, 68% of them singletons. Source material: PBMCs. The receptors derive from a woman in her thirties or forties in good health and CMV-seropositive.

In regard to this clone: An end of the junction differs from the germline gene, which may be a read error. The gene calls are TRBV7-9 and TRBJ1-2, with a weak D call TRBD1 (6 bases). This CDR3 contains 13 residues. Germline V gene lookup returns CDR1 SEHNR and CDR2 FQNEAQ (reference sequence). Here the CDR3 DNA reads TGTTCCAGCAGCCCGGGACAAATTTATGGCTACACCTTC. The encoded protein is CSSSPGQIYGYTF.

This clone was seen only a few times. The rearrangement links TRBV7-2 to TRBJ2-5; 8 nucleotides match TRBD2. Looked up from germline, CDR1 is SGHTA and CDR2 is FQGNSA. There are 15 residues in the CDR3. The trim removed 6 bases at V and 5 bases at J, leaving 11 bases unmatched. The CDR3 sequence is CASSSTGTSRETQYF. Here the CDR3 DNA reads TGTGCCAGCAGTTCTACCGGGACTAGTAGGGAGACCCAGTACTTC.

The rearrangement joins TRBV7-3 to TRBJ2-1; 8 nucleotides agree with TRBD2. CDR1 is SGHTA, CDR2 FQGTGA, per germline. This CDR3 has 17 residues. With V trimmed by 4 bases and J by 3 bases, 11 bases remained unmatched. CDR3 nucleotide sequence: TGTGCCAGCAGCTCCGGATTTAGCGGGACTGTCTACAATGAGCAGTTCTTC. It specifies CASSSGFSGTVYNEQFF.

CDR3 residues: CASSFVSETQYF. CDR3 bases: TGTGCCAGCAGCTTTGTCTCAGAGACCCAGTACTTC. The chain uses TRBV7-9 and TRBJ2-5; D is uncertain. Trimming left V 3 bases short and J 4 bases short, with 6 bases between. The length of the CDR3 is 12 residues. CDR1 SEHNR and CDR2 FQNEAQ come from the germline V gene (reference sequence). Variable domain in full (rest from reference TRBV7-9 and TRBJ2-5): DTGVSQNPRHKITKRGQNVTFRCDPISEHNRLYWYRQTLGQGPEFLTYFQNEAQLEKSRLLSDRFSAERPKGSFSTLEIQRTEQGDSAMYLCASSFVSETQYFGPGTRLLVL.

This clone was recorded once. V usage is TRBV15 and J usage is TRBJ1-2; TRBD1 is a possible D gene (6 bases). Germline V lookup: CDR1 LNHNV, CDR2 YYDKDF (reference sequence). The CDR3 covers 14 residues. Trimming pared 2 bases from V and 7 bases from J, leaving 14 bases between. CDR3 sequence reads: CATSRMTGGSGYTF. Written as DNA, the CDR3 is TGTGCCACCAGCAGAATGACAGGTGGTAGTGGCTACACCTTC. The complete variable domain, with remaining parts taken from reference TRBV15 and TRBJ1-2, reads DAMVIQNPRYQVTQFGKPVTLSCSQTLNHNVMYWYQQKSSQAPKLLFHYYDKDFNNEADTPDNFQSRRPNTSFCFLDIRSPGLGDTAMYLCATSRMTGGSGYTFGSGTRLTVV.

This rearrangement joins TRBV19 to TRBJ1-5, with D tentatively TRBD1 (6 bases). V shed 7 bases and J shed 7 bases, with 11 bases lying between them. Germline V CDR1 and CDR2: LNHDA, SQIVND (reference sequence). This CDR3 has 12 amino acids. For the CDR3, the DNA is TGTGCCAGTACCACGGGGGGCCAGCCCCAGCATTTT. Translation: CASTTGGQPQHF.

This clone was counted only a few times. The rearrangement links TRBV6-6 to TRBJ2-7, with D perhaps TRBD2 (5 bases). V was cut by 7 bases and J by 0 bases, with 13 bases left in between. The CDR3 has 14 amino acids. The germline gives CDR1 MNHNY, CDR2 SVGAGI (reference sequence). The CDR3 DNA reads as TGTGCCAGCACATCCCAGGAGGTCTCCTACGAGCAGTACTTC. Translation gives CASTSQEVSYEQYF.

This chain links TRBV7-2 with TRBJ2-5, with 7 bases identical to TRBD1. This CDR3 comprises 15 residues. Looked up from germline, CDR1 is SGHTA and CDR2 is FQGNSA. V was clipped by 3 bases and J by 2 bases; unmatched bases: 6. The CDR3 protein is CASSLDQGQQETQYF. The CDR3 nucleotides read TGTGCCAGCAGCTTGGACCAGGGACAGCAAGAGACCCAGTACTTC.

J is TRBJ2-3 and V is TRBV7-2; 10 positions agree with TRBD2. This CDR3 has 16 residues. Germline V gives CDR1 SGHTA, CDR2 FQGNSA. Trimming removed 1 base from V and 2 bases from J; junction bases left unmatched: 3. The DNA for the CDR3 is TGTGCCAGCAGCTTAGGGCTAGCGGGGGTCACAGATACGCAGTATTTT. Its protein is CASSLGLAGVTDTQYF. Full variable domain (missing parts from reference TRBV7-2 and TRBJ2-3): GAGVSQSPSNKVTEKGKDVELRCDPISGHTALYWYRQSLGQGLEFLIYFQGNSAPDKSGLPSDRFSAERTGGSVSTLTIQRTQQEDSAVYLCASSLGLAGVTDTQYFGPGTRLTVL.

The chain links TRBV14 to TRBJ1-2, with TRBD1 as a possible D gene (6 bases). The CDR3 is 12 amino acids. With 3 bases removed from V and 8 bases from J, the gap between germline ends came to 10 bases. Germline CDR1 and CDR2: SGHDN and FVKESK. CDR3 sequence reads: CASSQGAEGYTF. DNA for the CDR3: TGTGCCAGCAGCCAGGGGGCGGAGGGCTACACCTTC.

The CDR3 sequence is CASSTQINTEAFF. The CDR3 DNA sequence: TGTGCCAGTAGTACTCAGATTAACACTGAAGCTTTCTTT. This chain connects TRBV19 to TRBJ1-1; D not resolved. Between the trimmed V and J ends, which lost 4 bases and 2 bases, there was a span of 8 bases. Germline-derived CDR1 and CDR2 are LNHDA and SQIVND (reference sequence). The CDR3 runs 13 residues.

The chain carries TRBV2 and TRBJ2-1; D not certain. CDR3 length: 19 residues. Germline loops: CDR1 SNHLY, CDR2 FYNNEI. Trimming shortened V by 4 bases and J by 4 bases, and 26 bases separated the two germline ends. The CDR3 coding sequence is TGTGCCAGCAGTGGCCCTCCTCTTGACTCTACCTCCCCTTACAATGAGCAGTTCTTC. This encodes CASSGPPLDSTSPYNEQFF.

The CDR3 sequence: CASSLLAREQYF. CDR3 in DNA: TGTGCCAGCAGTTTACTAGCCCGCGAGCAGTACTTC. The chain carries TRBV28 and TRBJ2-5, with D maybe TRBD2 (5 bases). With the DNA end fitting TRBJ2-7 better, the J assignment may be wrong. Looked up from germline, CDR1 is MDHEN and CDR2 is SYDVKM. CDR3 size: 12 residues.

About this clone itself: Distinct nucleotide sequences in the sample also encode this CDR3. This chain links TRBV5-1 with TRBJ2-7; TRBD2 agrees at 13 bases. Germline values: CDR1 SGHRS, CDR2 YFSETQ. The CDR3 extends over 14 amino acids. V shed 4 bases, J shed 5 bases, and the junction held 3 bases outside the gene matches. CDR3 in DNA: TGCGCCAGCAGCCCGGGACTAGCGGGGCACGAGCAGTACTTC. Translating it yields CASSPGLAGHEQYF.

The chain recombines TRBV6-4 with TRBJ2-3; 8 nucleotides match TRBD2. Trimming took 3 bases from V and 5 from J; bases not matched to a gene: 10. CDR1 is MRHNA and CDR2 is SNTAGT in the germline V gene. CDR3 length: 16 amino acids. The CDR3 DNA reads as TGTGCCAGCAGTGAAAACGGGGGGGCCGTTGGAGATACGCAGTATTTT. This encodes CASSENGGAVGDTQYF.

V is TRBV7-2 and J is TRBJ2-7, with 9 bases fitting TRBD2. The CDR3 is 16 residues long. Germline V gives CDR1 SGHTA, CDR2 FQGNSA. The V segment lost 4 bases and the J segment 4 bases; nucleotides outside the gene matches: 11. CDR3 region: CASSSDGGGAPYEQYF. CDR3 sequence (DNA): TGTGCCAGCAGCTCAGATGGCGGGGGGGCCCCTTACGAGCAGTACTTC.

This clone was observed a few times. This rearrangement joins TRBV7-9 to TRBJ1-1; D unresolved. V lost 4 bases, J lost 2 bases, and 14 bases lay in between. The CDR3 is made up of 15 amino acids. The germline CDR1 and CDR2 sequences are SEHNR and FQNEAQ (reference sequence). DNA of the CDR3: TGTGCCAGCAGCTACCGGGGTGGCGCAAACACTGAAGCTTTCTTT. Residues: CASSYRGGANTEAFF.

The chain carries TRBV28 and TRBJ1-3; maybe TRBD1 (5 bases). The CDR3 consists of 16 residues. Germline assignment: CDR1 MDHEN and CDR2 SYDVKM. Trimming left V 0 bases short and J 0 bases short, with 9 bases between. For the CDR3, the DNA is TGTGCCAGCAGTTTATGGGCGGGGGACTCTGGAAACACCATATATTTT. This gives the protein CASSLWAGDSGNTIYF.

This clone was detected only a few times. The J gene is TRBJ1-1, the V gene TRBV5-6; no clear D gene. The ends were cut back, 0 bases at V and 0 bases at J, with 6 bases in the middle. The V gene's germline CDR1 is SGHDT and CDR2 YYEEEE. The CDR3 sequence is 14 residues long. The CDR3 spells CASSLEELNTEAFF. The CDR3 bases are TGTGCCAGCAGCTTGGAGGAGTTGAACACTGAAGCTTTCTTT.

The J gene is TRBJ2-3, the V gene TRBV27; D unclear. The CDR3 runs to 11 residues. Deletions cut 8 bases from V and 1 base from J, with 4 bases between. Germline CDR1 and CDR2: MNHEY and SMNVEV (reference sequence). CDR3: CASQGTDTQYF. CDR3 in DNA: TGTGCCAGCCAGGGCACAGATACGCAGTATTTT.

The DNA for the CDR3 is TGTGCCAGCAGCCTACCTAGCGGACCGAACACCGGGGAGCTGTTTTTT. It is translated as CASSLPSGPNTGELFF. J is TRBJ2-2 and V is TRBV27; 7 nucleotides agree with TRBD2. The CDR3 has 16 residues. V shed 6 bases and J 0 bases; nucleotides not matched to a gene: 7. Germline loops: CDR1 MNHEY, CDR2 SMNVEV (reference sequence).

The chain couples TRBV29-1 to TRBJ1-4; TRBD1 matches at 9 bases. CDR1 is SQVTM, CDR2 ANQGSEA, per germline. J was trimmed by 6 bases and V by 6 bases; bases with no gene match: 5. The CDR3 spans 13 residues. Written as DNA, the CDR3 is TGCAGCGTCGACAGGGGGACCGATGAAAAACTGTTTTTT. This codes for CSVDRGTDEKLFF. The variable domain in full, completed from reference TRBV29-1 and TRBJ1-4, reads SAVISQKPSRDICQRGTSLTIQCQVDSQVTMMFWYRQQPGQSLTLIATANQGSEATYESGFVIDKFPISRPNLTFSTLTVSNMSPEDSSIYLCSVDRGTDEKLFFGSGTQLSVL.

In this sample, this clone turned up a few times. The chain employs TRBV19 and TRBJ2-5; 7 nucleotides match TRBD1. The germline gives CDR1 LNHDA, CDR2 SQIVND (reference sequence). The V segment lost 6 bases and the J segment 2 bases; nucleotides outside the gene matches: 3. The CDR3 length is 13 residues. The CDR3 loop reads CASSQTGQETQYF. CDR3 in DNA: TGTGCCAGTAGCCAGACAGGGCAAGAGACCCAGTACTTC.